The sequence of this TCR beta chain was determined in a study of T cells after yellow fever vaccination. About the research overall: SMART-Seq v4 Ultra Low Input prepared the low-cell-number fractions.

TCR cDNA, made by 5'RACE template switching, carried an added universal primer site and UMIs. MiXCR, run by TCRdb on the 5' RACE reads, gives a single entry per CDR3 protein. The data contain over 300,000 distinct CDR3 sequences, roughly 7% of them singletons. This clonotype showed up just a few times. Trimming took 0 bases from V and 5 from J, leaving 5 bases between them. CDR1 and CDR2 from the germline V gene are SGHTA and FQGNSA. The CDR3 contains 13 residues. The chain couples TRBV7-2 to TRBJ2-1; D is undetermined. The receptor was derived from a young man who received the YFV17D yellow fever vaccine. The starting material was PBMCs, obtained roughly 47 days after the first yellow fever vaccination. The CDR3 nucleotides read TGTGCCAGCAGCTTAGCTGAGGACAATGAGCAGTTCTTC. Translation: CASSLAEDNEQFF.